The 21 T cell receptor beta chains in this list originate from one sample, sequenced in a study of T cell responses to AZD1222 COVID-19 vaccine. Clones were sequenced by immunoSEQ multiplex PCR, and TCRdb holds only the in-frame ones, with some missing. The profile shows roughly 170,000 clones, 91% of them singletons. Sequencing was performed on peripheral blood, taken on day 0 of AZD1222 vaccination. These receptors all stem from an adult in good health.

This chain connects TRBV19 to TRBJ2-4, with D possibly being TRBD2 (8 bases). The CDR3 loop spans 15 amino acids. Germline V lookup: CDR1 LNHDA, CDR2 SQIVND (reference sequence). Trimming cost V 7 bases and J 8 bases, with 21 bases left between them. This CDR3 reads CASTSGRGQGDIQYF. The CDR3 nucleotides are TGTGCCAGTACGAGCGGGAGAGGGCAGGGGGACATTCAGTACTTC. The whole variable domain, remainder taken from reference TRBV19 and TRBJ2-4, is DGGITQSPKYLFRKEGQNVTLSCEQNLNHDAMYWYRQDPGQGLRLIYYSQIVNDFQKGDIAEGYSVSREKKESFPLTVTSAQKNPTAFYLCASTSGRGQGDIQYFGAGTRLSVL.

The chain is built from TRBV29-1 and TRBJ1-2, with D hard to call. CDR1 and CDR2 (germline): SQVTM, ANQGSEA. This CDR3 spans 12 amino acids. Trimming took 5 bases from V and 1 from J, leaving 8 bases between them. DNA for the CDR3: TGCAGCGTTCAATACAGTAACTATGGCTACACCTTC. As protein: CSVQYSNYGYTF.

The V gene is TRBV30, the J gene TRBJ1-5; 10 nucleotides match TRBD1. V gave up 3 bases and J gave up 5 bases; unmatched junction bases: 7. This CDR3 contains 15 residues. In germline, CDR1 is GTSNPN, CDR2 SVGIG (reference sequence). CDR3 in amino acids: CAWSPGQGVDQPQHF. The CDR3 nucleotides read TGTGCCTGGAGCCCCGGACAGGGGGTGGATCAGCCCCAGCATTTT.

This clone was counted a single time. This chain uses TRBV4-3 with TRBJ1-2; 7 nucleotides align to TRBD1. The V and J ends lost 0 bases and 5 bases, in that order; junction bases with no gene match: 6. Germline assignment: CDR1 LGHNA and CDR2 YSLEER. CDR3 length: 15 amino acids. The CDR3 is CASSQEARGVYGYTF. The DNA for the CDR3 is TGCGCCAGCAGCCAAGAGGCCAGGGGGGTGTATGGCTACACCTTC.

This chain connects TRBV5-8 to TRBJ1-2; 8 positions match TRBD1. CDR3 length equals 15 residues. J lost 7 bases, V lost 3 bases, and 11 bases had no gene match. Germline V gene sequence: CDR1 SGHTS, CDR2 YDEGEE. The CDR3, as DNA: TGTGCCAGCAGCTATTACGACAGGGGATCGGCTGGCTACACCTTC. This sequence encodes CASSYYDRGSAGYTF.

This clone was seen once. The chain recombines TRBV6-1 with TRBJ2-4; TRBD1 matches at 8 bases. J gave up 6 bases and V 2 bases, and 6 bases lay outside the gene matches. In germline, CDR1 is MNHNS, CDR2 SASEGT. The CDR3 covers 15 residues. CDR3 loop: CASSERPGGVNIQYF. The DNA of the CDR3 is TGTGCCAGCAGTGAACGTCCAGGGGGCGTAAACATTCAGTACTTC.

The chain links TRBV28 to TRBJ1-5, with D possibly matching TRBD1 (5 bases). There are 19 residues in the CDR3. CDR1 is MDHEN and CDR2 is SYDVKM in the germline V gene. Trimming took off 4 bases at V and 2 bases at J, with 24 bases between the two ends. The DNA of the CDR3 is TGTGCCAGCAGTTCCCTAGGGATGGGGGGTTTTTGGGGCAATCAGCCCCAGCATTTT. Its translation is CASSSLGMGGFWGNQPQHF. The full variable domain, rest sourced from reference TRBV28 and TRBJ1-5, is DVKVTQSSRYLVKRTGEKVFLECVQDMDHENMFWYRQDPGLGLRLIYFSYDVKMKEKGDIPEGYSVSREKKERFSLILESASTNQTSMYLCASSSLGMGGFWGNQPQHFGDGTRLSIL.

The CDR3 here is CASSGAATNEKLFF. The DNA for the CDR3 is TGTGCCAGCAGCGGGGCGGCAACTAATGAAAAACTGTTTTTT. The J gene is TRBJ1-4, the V gene TRBV9; D is unclear. The CDR3 is 14 residues long. The V gene lost 3 bases and the J gene lost 0 bases, with 6 bases spanning the gap. Germline assignment: CDR1 SGDLS and CDR2 YYNGEE.

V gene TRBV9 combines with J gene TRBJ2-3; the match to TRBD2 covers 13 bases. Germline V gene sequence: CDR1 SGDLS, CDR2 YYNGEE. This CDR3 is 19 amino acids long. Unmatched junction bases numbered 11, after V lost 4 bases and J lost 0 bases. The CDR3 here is CASSLSSGTSGVSTDTQYF. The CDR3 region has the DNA TGTGCCAGCAGCCTCTCATCCGGGACTAGCGGGGTTAGCACAGATACGCAGTATTTT.

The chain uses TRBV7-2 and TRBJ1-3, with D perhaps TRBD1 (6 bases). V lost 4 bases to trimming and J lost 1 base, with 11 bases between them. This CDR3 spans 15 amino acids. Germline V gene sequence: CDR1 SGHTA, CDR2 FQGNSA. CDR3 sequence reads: CASSSQGGSGNTIYF. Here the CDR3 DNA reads TGTGCCAGCAGCTCACAGGGTGGTTCTGGAAACACCATATATTTT.

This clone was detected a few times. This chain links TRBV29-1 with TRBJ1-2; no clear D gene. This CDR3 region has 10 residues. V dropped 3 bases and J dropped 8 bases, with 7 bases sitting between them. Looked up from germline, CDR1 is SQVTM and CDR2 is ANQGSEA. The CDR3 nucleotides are TGCAGCGTTGAGGGAGAGGGCTACACCTTC. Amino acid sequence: CSVEGEGYTF.

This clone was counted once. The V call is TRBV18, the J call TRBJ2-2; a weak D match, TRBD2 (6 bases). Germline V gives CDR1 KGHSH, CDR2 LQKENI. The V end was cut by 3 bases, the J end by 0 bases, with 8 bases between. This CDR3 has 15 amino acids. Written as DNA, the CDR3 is TGTGCCAGCTCACCCGCGGGGTCGAACACCGGGGAGCTGTTTTTT. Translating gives CASSPAGSNTGELFF.

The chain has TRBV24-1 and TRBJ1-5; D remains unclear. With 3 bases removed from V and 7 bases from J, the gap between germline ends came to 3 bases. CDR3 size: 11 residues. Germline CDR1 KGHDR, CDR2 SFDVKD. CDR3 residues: CATSDPQPQHF. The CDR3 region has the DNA TGTGCCACCAGTGATCCCCAGCCCCAGCATTTT.

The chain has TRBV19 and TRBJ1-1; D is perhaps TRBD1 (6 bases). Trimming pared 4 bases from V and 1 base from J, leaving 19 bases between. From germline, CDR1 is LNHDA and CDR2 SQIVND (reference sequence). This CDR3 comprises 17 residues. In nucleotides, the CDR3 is TGTGCCAGTAGTACGGGGAGAACAGGGACGTGGAACACTGAAGCTTTCTTT. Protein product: CASSTGRTGTWNTEAFF.

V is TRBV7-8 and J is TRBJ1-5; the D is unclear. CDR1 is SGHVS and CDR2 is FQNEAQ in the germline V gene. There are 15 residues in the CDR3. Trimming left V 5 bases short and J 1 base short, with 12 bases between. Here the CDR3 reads CASSLSGLSNQPQHF. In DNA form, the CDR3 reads TGTGCCAGCAGCCTTAGCGGGCTGAGCAATCAGCCCCAGCATTTT.

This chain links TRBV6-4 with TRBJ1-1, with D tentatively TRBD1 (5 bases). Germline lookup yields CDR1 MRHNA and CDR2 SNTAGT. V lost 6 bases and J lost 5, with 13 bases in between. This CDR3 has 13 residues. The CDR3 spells CASSEQRGTEAFF. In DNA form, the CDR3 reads TGTGCCAGCAGCGAGCAGAGGGGTACTGAAGCTTTCTTT.

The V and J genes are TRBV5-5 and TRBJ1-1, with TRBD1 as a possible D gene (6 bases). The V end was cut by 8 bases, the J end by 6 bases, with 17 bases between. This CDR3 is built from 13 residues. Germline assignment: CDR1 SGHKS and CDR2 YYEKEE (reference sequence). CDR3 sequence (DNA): TGTGCCAGTACCAGGGGTCTGTCATCTGAAGCTTTCTTT. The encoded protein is CASTRGLSSEAFF.

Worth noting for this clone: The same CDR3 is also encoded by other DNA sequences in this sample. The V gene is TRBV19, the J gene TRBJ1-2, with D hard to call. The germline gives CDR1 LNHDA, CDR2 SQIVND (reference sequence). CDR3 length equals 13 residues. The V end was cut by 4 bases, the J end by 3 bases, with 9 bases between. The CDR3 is CASSTRTDYGYTF. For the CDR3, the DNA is TGTGCCAGTAGTACCCGGACGGACTATGGCTACACCTTC.

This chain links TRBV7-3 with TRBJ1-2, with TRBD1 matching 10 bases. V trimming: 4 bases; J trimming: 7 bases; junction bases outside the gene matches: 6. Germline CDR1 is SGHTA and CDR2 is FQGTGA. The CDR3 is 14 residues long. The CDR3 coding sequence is TGTGCCAGCAGCTCGGGGGACAGGGGATCTGGCTACACCTTC. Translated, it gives CASSSGDRGSGYTF.

For the CDR3, the DNA is TGCGCCAGCAGCCAAGATTCCGGGGGAACTAATGAAAAACTGTTTTTT. Protein product: CASSQDSGGTNEKLFF. The chain couples TRBV4-3 to TRBJ1-4; weak D call: TRBD1 (5 bases). The CDR3 consists of 16 residues. Trimming pared 0 bases from V and 1 base from J, leaving 9 bases between. CDR1 is LGHNA and CDR2 is YSLEER in the germline V gene.

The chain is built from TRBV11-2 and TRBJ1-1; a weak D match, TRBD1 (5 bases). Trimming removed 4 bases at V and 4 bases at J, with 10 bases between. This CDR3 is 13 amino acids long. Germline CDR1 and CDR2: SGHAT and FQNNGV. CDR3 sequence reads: CASSSGRGTEAFF. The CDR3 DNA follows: TGTGCCAGCAGCTCAGGGAGAGGCACTGAAGCTTTCTTT.